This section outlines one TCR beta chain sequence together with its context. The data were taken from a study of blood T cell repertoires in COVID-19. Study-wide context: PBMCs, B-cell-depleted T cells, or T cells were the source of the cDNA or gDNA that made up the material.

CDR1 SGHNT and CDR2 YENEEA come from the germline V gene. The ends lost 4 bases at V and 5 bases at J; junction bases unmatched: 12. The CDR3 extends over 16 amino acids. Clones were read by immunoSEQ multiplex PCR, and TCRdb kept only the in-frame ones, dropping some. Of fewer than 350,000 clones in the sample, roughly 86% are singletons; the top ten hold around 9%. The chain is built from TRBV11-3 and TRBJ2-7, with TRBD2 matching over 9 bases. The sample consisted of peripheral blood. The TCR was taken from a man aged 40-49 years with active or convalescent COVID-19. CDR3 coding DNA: TGTGCCAGCAGCTCAACCCCTTGGGCGGGAGGGAACGAGCAGTACTTC. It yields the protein CASSSTPWAGGNEQYF.